This TCR beta chain was recovered during a study of cytomegalovirus exposure and HLA in healthy donors. In the study overall: Among the roughly 400 donors who were genotyped, roughly 85% fell in the genetic ancestry cluster that is associated with self-reported Caucasian donors. Study results and caveats: Most of the TCR beta V segments (in an earlier analysis) were productive either about 90% or about 30% of the time. Donors belonging to an Asian-associated ancestry cluster reportedly showed fewer N-insertions in productive TCRs than the approximately 670-donor mean, according to what a later analysis found. Several of the most significant clusters appeared linked to common viral pathogens, based on a later analysis.

For this clone: What it binds is not known.

The germline gives CDR1 SGHRS, CDR2 YFSETQ. Trimming pared 4 bases from V and 0 bases from J, leaving 12 bases between. The CDR3 has 15 amino acids. The PCR made use of 60 Vbeta and 13 Jbeta primers. TCRdb keeps only in-frame clones here, not all; method: immunoSEQ multiplex PCR. Among 150,000 to 250,000 clones listed, approximately 80% were seen once. V gene TRBV5-1 combines with J gene TRBJ2-3; D might be TRBD1 (5 bases). The sequence was collected from a boy aged 2-15 years in good health and CMV-seronegative. Sequences were obtained from PBMCs. The CDR3 DNA is TGCGCCAGCAGCCTAAGACAGTCTAGCACAGATACGCAGTATTTT. Its translation is CASSLRQSSTDTQYF.